The clone carrying this TCR beta chain was detected many times. Its antigen is unidentified. Amplification of TCR beta CDR3 regions was performed using RNA transcripts as template. First-round RT-PCR with HTBI primers amplified the TCR CDR3 region. MiXCR, applied by TCRdb to the multiplex PCR reads, yields one record per CDR3 protein. This sample has over 250,000 distinct CDR3 sequences, with roughly an eighth found just once. In germline, CDR1 is MNHEY, CDR2 SMNVEV (reference sequence). V was trimmed by 4 bases and J by 5 bases, leaving 9 bases between them. The CDR3 loop spans 14 amino acids. This sample stems from a study of T cells in Graves' hyperthyroidism and ophthalmopathy. Findings and limits, study-wide: Ophthalmopathy stood apart from stable hyperthyroidism in a 13 V-J model.

The sequenced material came from blood. The origin of this receptor is a woman between 40 and 50 years old with Graves' ophthalmopathy. The chain uses TRBV27 and TRBJ1-6; D call uncertain. CDR3: CASSYSQNNSPLHF. Here the CDR3 DNA reads TGTGCCAGCAGTTACAGCCAAAATAATTCACCCCTCCACTTT.